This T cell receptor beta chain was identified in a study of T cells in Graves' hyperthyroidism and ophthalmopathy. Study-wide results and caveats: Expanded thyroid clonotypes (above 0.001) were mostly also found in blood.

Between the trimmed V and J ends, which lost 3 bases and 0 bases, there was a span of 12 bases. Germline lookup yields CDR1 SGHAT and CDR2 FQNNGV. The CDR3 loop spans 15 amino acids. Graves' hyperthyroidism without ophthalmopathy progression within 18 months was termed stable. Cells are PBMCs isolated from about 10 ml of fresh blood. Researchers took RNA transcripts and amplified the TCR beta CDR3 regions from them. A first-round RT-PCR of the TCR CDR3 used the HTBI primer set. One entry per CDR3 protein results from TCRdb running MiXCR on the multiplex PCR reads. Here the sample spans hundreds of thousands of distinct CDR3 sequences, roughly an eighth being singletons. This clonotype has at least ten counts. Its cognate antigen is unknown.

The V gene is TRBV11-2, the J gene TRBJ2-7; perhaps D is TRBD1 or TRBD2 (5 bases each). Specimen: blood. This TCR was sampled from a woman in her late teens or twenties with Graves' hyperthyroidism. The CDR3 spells CASSFGTASSYEQYF. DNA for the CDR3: TGTGCCAGCAGCTTTGGGACCGCAAGCTCCTACGAGCAGTACTTC.